The entry below gives a single TCR beta chain sequence along with its context. The antigen is not known. Per the germline V gene, CDR1 is SGHTA and CDR2 is FQGNSA. This CDR3 comprises 16 residues. Trimming took 2 bases from V and 0 from J; bases not matched to a gene: 3. This specimen belongs to a study of cytomegalovirus exposure and HLA in healthy donors. Study results and limitations: Most TCR sequences proved rare, with some public TCRs found in many donors. Later analysis reportedly placed an Asian-associated ancestry cluster below the roughly 680-donor mean in N-insertions. Cytomegalovirus-associated TCR beta chains were listed, numbering 164.

Primers included in the PCR were 60 Vbeta and 13 Jbeta primers. Sequencing was performed with immunoSEQ multiplex PCR; in TCRdb, only in-frame clones are kept and a portion is missing. Found here are 63,000 or so clones, around 79% of them singletons; the top ten hold just under 7.5%. The receptor comes from a woman in her twenties or thirties in good health and CMV-seropositive. The sample comprised PBMCs. V usage is TRBV7-2 and J usage is TRBJ2-1; 8 positions match TRBD2. The DNA of the CDR3 is TGTGCCAGCAGCTTACGGGCGGGGGGCTCCTACAATGAGCAGTTCTTC. As protein: CASSLRAGGSYNEQFF.